The table lists the clone carrying this TCR beta chain with many counts. The target antigen is unknown. The lymph nodes were axillary draining lymph nodes from breast cancer patients. This entry comes from a study of breast tumors, draining lymph nodes, adjacent tissues. Regarding the study as a whole: Luminal-like breast cancer showed significantly greater tumor-nontumor repertoire similarity than basal-like breast cancer did. The lymph node origin of tumor T cells was framed as consistent with a hypothesis, not demonstrated. Tumor repertoires ranked between lymph nodes and nontumor tissue in diversity, with V and J gene preferences. Data fit most tumor T cells coming from lymph node, expanding in tumor.

TCRdb called the multiplex PCR reads again in MiXCR, with one record for every CDR3 protein. The table lists approximately 120,000 distinct CDR3 sequences, roughly 20% of them singletons. The CDR3 covers 16 residues. From germline, CDR1 is MNHNS and CDR2 SASEGT. V dropped 3 bases and J dropped 8 bases, with 19 bases sitting between them. Specimen: axillary lymph node tissue. The genes are TRBV6-1 and TRBJ1-4; a weak D match, TRBD1 (5 bases). The TCR originated in a female donor with breast cancer. Some clones in this sample may be carry-over from other donors' samples. CDR3 nucleotides: TGTGCCAGCAGTGATTGGTACCTCCCAGGGAAAGAAAAACTGTTTTTT. This encodes CASSDWYLPGKEKLFF.